A single sample is the source of the 6 T cell receptor beta chains below, sequenced in a study of blood T cells in healthy people across ages. Through a sample-barcoded 5' primer and a J-beta primer mix, a second PCR was run for roughly 7 to 12 cycles. TCRdb reanalysed the 5' RACE reads using MiXCR and keeps one entry per CDR3 protein. This sample carries roughly 2 million distinct CDR3 sequences, around half of them seen once, and the ten largest clones take more than 2%. The specimen was blood. These receptor sequences come from a woman aged 35 to 49 in good health.

The rearrangement joins TRBV4-2 to TRBJ2-3; 7 bases align to TRBD2. The V gene end was trimmed by 0 bases and the J gene end by 6 bases; junction bases not matched to a gene: 9. Germline assignment: CDR1 LGHNA and CDR2 YNFKEQ. This CDR3 spans 16 amino acids. The CDR3 bases are TGTGCCAGCAGCCAAGATCAAGGCGGGGGAAGGGATACGCAGTATTTT. Its protein is CASSQDQGGGRDTQYF.

The chain couples TRBV20-1 to TRBJ2-5, with 10 nucleotides matching TRBD2. With 0 bases clipped from V and 5 bases from J, the junction kept 6 bases outside the gene matches. Germline CDR1 DFQATT, CDR2 SNEGSKA (reference sequence). This CDR3 spans 15 amino acids. The CDR3 loop is CSARDRLAGVETQYF. CDR3 DNA sequence: TGCAGTGCTAGAGATCGTCTAGCGGGGGTTGAGACCCAGTACTTC.

The chain has TRBV11-2 and TRBJ2-7, with D perhaps being TRBD1 or TRBD2 (5 bases each). Between the trimmed V and J ends, which lost 6 bases and 6 bases, there was a span of 12 bases. The CDR3 is 12 residues long. CDR1 SGHAT and CDR2 FQNNGV come from the germline V gene. Here the CDR3 reads CASSCEGCEQYF. CDR3 nucleotide sequence: TGTGCCAGCAGTTGCGAGGGGTGCGAGCAGTACTTC.

V gene TRBV20-1 combines with J gene TRBJ2-3; 9 bases fit TRBD2. Germline CDR1 is DFQATT and CDR2 is SNEGSKA (reference sequence). V was clipped by 5 bases and J by 0 bases; unmatched bases: 6. The CDR3 spans 15 residues. The DNA for the CDR3 is TGCAGTGCTCCGACTAGCGGAGCTAGCACAGATACGCAGTATTTT. It encodes CSAPTSGASTDTQYF.

This chain links TRBV7-8 with TRBJ1-2, with 9 bases identical to TRBD1. Germline V gives CDR1 SGHVS, CDR2 FQNEAQ. Unmatched junction bases numbered 6, after V lost 3 bases and J lost 4 bases. The CDR3 length is 15 residues. The CDR3 DNA reads as TGTGCCAGCAGCTTTGGTACAGGGGGCTTCTATGGCTACACCTTC. Translated, it gives CASSFGTGGFYGYTF.

This chain uses TRBV7-8 with TRBJ2-7, with D perhaps being TRBD1 or TRBD2 (5 bases each). Trimming took 5 bases from V and 0 from J, leaving 17 bases between them. This CDR3 spans 16 amino acids. Germline V gene sequence: CDR1 SGHVS, CDR2 FQNEAQ. CDR3 DNA sequence: TGTGCCAGCAGCGTGACCGGTCAGGGAGCCTCCTACGAGCAGTACTTC. Encoded protein: CASSVTGQGASYEQYF.